The 11 T cell receptor beta chains below come from one sample, sequenced in a study of identical twins. One entry per CDR3 protein, called by TCRdb with MiXCR from the 5' RACE reads. The profile shows about 200,000 distinct CDR3 sequences, over 5% of them singletons. These data were likewise used in another study, on T cells expressing NK-cell markers.

The specimen sequenced was CD8+ T cells sorted from blood. These receptors were taken from a woman in her late teens or twenties in good health.

This clonotype showed up just a few times. This chain connects TRBV20-1 to TRBJ2-2, with D tentatively TRBD1 (6 bases). Germline V gives CDR1 DFQATT, CDR2 SNEGSKA (reference sequence). The CDR3 spans 14 residues. CDR3 DNA: TGCATTACTAGGGGGAACCCCGACACCGGGGAGCTGTTTTTT. Its translation: CITRGNPDTGELFF.

The chain links TRBV11-2 to TRBJ2-1; TRBD1 matches 7 bases. The junction had 11 bases not matched to a gene; V was cut back by 5 bases and J by 7 bases. The CDR3 runs to 15 residues. Per the germline V gene, CDR1 is SGHAT and CDR2 is FQNNGV. In DNA, the CDR3 is TGTGCCAGCAGCATCGAGGGGGCCACGGGTAATGAGCAGTTCTTC. It yields the protein CASSIEGATGNEQFF.

This clonotype has a count of ten or more. The V call is TRBV12-3 or TRBV12-4, the J call TRBJ2-3; D gene uncertain. CDR3 size: 11 residues. Trimming shortened V by 7 bases and J by 6 bases, and 8 bases separated the two germline ends. CDR3 nucleotides: TGTGCCAGCACCCTACGGGATACGCAGTATTTT. It yields the protein CASTLRDTQYF.

This clonotype was counted many times. The chain joins TRBV12-3 or TRBV12-4 to TRBJ2-3; D is unclear. There are 15 residues in the CDR3. V was cut by 2 bases and J by 0 bases, with 9 bases left in between. The CDR3 region has the DNA TGTGCCAGCAGTTTATTCATAGCCAGCACAGATACGCAGTATTTT. This encodes CASSLFIASTDTQYF.

This clonotype has only a few counts. This sequence joins TRBV27 and TRBJ2-1, with 7 bases matching TRBD1. The J segment lost 5 bases and the V segment lost 5 bases, leaving 6 bases of the junction unmatched. Per germline, CDR1 MNHEY and CDR2 SMNVEV (reference sequence). CDR3 size: 14 residues. CDR3 bases: TGTGCCAGCAGTCATCGGACAGGCGACAATGAGCAGTTCTTC. Translation: CASSHRTGDNEQFF.

The genes are TRBV6-5 and TRBJ1-1, with D possibly matching TRBD1 (5 bases). Per germline, CDR1 MNHEY and CDR2 SVGAGI. V was cut by 2 bases and J by 1 base, with 8 bases left in between. The CDR3 runs 14 residues. CDR3: CASSYGDRNTEAFF. DNA for the CDR3: TGTGCCAGCAGTTACGGAGACAGGAACACTGAAGCTTTCTTT.

This chain connects TRBV6-1 to TRBJ2-5, with 14 bases matching TRBD2. CDR1 and CDR2 (germline): MNHNS, SASEGT. The CDR3 is 17 amino acids. Trimming removed 5 bases from V and 5 bases from J; junction bases left unmatched: 10. The CDR3 DNA reads TGTGCCAGCAGTACGGGACTAGCGGGAGAAGGCTCCGAGACCCAGTACTTC. Its translation: CASSTGLAGEGSETQYF.

Only a few counts were recorded for this clonotype. The rearrangement uses TRBV2 and TRBJ2-4, with 12 bases fitting TRBD2. V was clipped by 6 bases and J by 9 bases; unmatched bases: 9. Looked up from germline, CDR1 is SNHLY and CDR2 is FYNNEI. This CDR3 comprises 15 residues. The CDR3 spells CASRLAGGTIGIQYF. DNA of the CDR3: TGTGCCAGCAGGCTAGCGGGGGGGACAATTGGCATTCAGTACTTC.

This clonotype has more than one count but fewer than ten. The genes are TRBV5-1 and TRBJ1-1, with 10 bases lining up with TRBD1. Trimming cost V 10 bases and J 4 bases; bases outside gene matches: 7. CDR3 length equals 13 residues. Germline values: CDR1 SGHRS, CDR2 YFSETQ. The CDR3 here is CACRDRGFTEAFF. The CDR3 nucleotides are TGCGCCTGTCGGGACAGGGGATTCACTGAAGCTTTCTTT.

The table lists this clonotype with many counts. The chain links TRBV10-3 to TRBJ1-3; D unclear. The V gene's germline CDR1 is ENHRY and CDR2 SYGVKD. The CDR3 spans 17 residues. Trimming pared 0 bases from V and 0 bases from J, leaving 12 bases between. The CDR3 nucleotides read TGTGCCATCAGTGAGTCGACCGCGAGAAGCTCTGGAAACACCATATATTTT. It is translated as CAISESTARSSGNTIYF.

The sample holds a few counts of this clonotype. The chain uses TRBV5-5 and TRBJ2-6; D is undetermined. Germline CDR1 is SGHKS and CDR2 is YYEKEE (reference sequence). V was cut by 2 bases and J by 1 base, with 13 bases left in between. There are 17 residues in the CDR3. The CDR3 coding sequence is TGTGCCAGCAGCTTTGTTCCTACTGGGTCTGGGGCCAACGTCCTGACTTTC. This gives the protein CASSFVPTGSGANVLTF.